This section outlines one T cell receptor (beta chain) sequence together with its context. At one end the junction does not follow the germline gene, possibly because of a read error. The data derive from a study of identical twins. Germline CDR1 SEHNR, CDR2 FQNEAQ (reference sequence). This CDR3 is 14 amino acids long. Using its own MiXCR run on the 5' RACE reads, TCRdb lists one record per CDR3 protein. The sample contains around 1.7 million distinct CDR3 sequences, under 35% of which appear only once. The chain carries TRBV7-9 and TRBJ2-1; either TRBD1 or TRBD2 may supply D (5 bases each). The sequencing sample was made of cord blood. The sequence was obtained from a newborn girl in good health. The CDR3 loop reads CTSSYRDRNNEQFF. The CDR3 DNA sequence: TGTACCAGCAGCTACCGGGACCGTAACAATGAGCAGTTCTTC.